This T cell receptor beta chain was sequenced during a study of blood T cells in healthy people across ages. Unmatched junction bases numbered 10, after V lost 4 bases and J lost 4 bases. In germline, CDR1 is MDHEN, CDR2 SYDVKM. CDR3 length equals 15 residues. Using a J-beta primer mix together with a sample-barcoded 5' primer, a second PCR was run for about 7 to 12 cycles. TCRdb redid the calling of the 5' RACE reads with MiXCR, one entry per CDR3 protein. The table includes about 540,000 distinct CDR3 sequences, about 24% detected once. The same data also went into a second study, on T cells of mothers and their children.

The specimen sequenced was blood. This rearrangement joins TRBV28 to TRBJ2-7; 7 nucleotides match TRBD2. The TCR originated in a boy aged 5-17 years in good health. CDR3 sequence: CASSYKKLGGYEQYF. The CDR3 bases are TGTGCCAGCAGTTACAAGAAACTCGGGGGGTACGAGCAGTACTTC.